The clone carrying this TCR beta chain was recorded only once. Participants were aged about 18 to 89 years from about 25 US areas. Grouping used clinical history reported by participants in a survey and questionnaire. Per the germline V gene, CDR1 is ENHRY and CDR2 is SYGVKD. Trimming removed 6 bases at V and 6 bases at J, with 12 bases between. The CDR3 is made up of 14 amino acids. This record comes from a study of blood T cell repertoires in COVID-19. Study-wide context: COVID-19 samples from acute and convalescent phases originated in the United States, Italy and Spain. PBMCs, B-cell-depleted T cells, or T cells were the source of the cDNA or gDNA that made up the material.

The repertoire was sequenced with immunoSEQ multiplex PCR; TCRdb's copy has only in-frame clones and lacks some. The profile shows 390,000 or so clones, more than 75% of them singletons. The sample comprised PBMCs or T cells enriched from blood (not recorded which). This clonotype originated in a woman in her forties or fifties who had recovered from COVID-19. This sequence joins TRBV10-3 and TRBJ1-6, with D possibly matching TRBD1 (6 bases). The CDR3 bases are TGTGCCATCAGCGCCACAGGGACTAATTCACCCCTCCACTTT. Translating gives CAISATGTNSPLHF.